This entry describes one TCR beta chain. The antigen is not known. The data are from a study of shared clonotypes between healthy human individuals. The repertoire was sequenced with immunoSEQ multiplex PCR; TCRdb's copy has only in-frame clones and lacks some. The sample includes fewer than 1.6 million clones, 98% to 99% of them seen just once. Study-level findings and limits: Rarefaction showed sorted-subset sequencing was incomplete despite large depth.

This CDR3 is built from 14 residues. Unmatched junction bases numbered 2, after V lost 2 bases and J lost 1 base. The V gene's germline CDR1 is SGHRS and CDR2 YFSETQ. The TCR comes from a man under 40 in good health. What was sequenced was naive CD4+ T cells sorted from blood. Subset reported: CD45RA+ positively selected. The chain uses TRBV5-1 and TRBJ1-1; TRBD1 matches 7 bases. The chain's CDR3 is CASSLQGTNTEAFF. Written as DNA, the CDR3 is TGCGCCAGCAGCTTACAGGGGACGAACACTGAAGCTTTCTTT. Full variable domain (rest looked up from reference TRBV5-1 and TRBJ1-1): KAGVTQTPRYLIKTRGQQVTLSCSPISGHRSVSWYQQTPGQGLQFLFEYFSETQRNKGNFPGRFSGRQFSNSRSEMNVSTLELGDSALYLCASSLQGTNTEAFFGQGTRLTVV.